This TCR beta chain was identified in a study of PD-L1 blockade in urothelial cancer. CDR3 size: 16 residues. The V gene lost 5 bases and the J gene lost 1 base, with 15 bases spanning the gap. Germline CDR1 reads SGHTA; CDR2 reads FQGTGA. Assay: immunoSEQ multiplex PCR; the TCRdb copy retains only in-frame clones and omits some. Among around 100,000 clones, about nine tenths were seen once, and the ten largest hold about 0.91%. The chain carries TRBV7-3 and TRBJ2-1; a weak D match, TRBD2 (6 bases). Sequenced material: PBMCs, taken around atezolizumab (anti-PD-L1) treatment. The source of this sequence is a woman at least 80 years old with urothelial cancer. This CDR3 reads CASSPRRGQSYNEQFF. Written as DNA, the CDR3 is TGTGCCAGCAGCCCCCGGCGGGGCCAGTCCTACAATGAGCAGTTCTTC.